This T cell receptor beta chain stems from a study of T cells expressing NK-cell markers. TCRdb re-called the 5' RACE reads and catalogs CDR3 proteins one per entry, DNA excluded. The sample table sets out about 460,000 distinct CDR3 sequences. Sequenced material: blood T cells: a sorted CD56 or NKG2C T cell subset, CD4+ or CD8+ T cells, or bulk PBMC T cells (not recorded which). The TCR was taken from a woman aged 50 to 60 in good health.

CDR3 loop: CASSLGRTSEDEQFF. The chain joins TRBV11-2 to TRBJ2-1; absent DNA, TCRdb's TRBD2 call cannot be checked. The germline gives CDR1 SGHAT, CDR2 FQNNGV. The CDR3 spans 15 residues.